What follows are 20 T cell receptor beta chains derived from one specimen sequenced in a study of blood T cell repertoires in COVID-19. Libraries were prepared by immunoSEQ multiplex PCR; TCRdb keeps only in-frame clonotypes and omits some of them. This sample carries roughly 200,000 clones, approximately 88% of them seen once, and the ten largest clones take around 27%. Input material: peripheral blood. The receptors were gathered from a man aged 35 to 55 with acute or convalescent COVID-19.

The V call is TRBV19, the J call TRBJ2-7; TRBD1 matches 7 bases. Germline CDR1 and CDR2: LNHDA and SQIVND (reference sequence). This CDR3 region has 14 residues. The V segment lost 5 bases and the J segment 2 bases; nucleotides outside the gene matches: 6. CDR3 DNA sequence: TGTGCCAGTAGTTCGTGGGACAGTACCTACGAGCAGTACTTC. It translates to CASSSWDSTYEQYF.

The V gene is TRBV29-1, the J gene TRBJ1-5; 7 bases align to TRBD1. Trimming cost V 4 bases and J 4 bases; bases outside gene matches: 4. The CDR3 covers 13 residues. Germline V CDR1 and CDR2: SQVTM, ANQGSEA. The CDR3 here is CSVGQGGNQPQHF. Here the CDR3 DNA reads TGCAGCGTTGGACAGGGTGGTAATCAGCCCCAGCATTTT.

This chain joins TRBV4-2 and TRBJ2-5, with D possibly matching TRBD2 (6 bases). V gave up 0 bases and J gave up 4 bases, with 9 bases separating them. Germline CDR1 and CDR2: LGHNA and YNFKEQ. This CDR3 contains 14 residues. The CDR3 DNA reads TGTGCCAGCAGCCAAGAACGAGCGGGAGAGACCCAGTACTTC. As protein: CASSQERAGETQYF.

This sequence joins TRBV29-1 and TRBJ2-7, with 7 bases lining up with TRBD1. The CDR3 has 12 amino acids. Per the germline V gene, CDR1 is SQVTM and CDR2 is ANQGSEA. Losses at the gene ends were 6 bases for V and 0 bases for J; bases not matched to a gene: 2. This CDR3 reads CSVTGNSYEQYF. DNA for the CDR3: TGCAGCGTGACAGGGAACTCCTACGAGCAGTACTTC.

CDR3 bases: TGTGCCAGCAGCTTTAAGGGACTAGCAAGTGAGCAGTTCTTC. The encoded protein is CASSFKGLASEQFF. The chain employs TRBV11-3 and TRBJ2-1, with TRBD2 matching 9 bases. Germline V gene data show CDR1 as SGHNT and CDR2 as YENEEA. Trimming cost V 3 bases and J 9 bases; bases outside gene matches: 6. The CDR3 totals 14 residues.

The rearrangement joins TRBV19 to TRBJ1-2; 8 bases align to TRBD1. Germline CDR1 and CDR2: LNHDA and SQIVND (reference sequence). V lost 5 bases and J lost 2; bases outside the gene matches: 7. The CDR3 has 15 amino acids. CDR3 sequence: CASSVGTGRNYGYTF. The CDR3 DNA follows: TGTGCCAGTAGTGTTGGGACAGGCCGCAACTATGGCTACACCTTC.

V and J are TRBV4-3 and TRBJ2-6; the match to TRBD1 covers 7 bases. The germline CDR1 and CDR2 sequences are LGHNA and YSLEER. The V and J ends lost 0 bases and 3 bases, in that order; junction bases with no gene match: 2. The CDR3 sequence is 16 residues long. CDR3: CASSQESGGGANVLTF. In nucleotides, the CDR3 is TGCGCCAGCAGCCAAGAATCAGGGGGTGGGGCCAACGTCCTGACTTTC.

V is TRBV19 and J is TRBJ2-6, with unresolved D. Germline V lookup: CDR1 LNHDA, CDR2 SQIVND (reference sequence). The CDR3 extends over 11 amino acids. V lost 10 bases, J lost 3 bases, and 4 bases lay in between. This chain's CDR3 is CAIGGANVLTF. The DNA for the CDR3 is TGTGCCATCGGTGGGGCCAACGTCCTGACTTTC.

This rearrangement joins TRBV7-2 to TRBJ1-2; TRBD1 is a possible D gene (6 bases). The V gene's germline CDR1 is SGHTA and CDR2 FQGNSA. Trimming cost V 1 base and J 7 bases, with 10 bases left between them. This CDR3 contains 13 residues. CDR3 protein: CASSLDRAGGYTF. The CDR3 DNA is TGTGCCAGCAGCTTAGACAGGGCAGGTGGCTACACCTTC.

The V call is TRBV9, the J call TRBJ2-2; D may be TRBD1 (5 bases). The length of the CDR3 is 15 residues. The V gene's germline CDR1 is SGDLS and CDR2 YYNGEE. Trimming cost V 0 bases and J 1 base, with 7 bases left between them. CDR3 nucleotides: TGTGCCAGCAGCGTAGACCAGGGGAACACCGGGGAGCTGTTTTTT. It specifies CASSVDQGNTGELFF.

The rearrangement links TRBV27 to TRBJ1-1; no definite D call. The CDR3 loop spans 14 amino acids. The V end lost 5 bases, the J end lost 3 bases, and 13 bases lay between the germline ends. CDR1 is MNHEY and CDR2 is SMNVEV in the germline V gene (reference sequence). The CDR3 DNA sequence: TGTGCCAGCAGTCTCACTCGTACGGACACTGAAGCTTTCTTT. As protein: CASSLTRTDTEAFF.

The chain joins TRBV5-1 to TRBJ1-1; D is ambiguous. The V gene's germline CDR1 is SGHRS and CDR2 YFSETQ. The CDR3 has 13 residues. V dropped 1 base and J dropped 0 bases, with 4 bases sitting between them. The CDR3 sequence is CASSLQLNTEAFF. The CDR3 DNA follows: TGCGCCAGCAGCTTGCAGTTGAACACTGAAGCTTTCTTT.

The CDR3 DNA is TGTGCCAGCAGCTTAGTGACGGGGGAGACCCAGTACTTC. Translated, it gives CASSLVTGETQYF. The V call is TRBV7-8, the J call TRBJ2-5, with a possible D match to TRBD2 (5 bases). CDR1 SGHVS and CDR2 FQNEAQ come from the germline V gene. CDR3 length: 13 amino acids. With 1 base removed from V and 5 bases from J, the gap between germline ends came to 8 bases.

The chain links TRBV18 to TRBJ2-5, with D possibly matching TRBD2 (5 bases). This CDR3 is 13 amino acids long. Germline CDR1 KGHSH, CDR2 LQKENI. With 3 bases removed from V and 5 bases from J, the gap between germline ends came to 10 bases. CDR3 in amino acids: CASSPGREETQYF. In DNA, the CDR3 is TGTGCCAGCTCACCGGGGAGAGAGGAGACCCAGTACTTC. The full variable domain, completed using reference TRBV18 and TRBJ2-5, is NAGVMQNPRHLVRRRGQEARLRCSPMKGHSHVYWYRQLPEEGLKFMVYLQKENIIDESGMPKERFSAEFPKEGPSILRIQQVVRGDSAAYFCASSPGREETQYFGPGTRLLVL.

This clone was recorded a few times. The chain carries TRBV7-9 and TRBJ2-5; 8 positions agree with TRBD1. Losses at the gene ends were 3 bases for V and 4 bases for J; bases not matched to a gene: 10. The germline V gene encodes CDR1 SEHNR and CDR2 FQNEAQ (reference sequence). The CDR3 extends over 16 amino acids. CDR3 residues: CASSFFRQGPPETQYF. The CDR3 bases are TGTGCCAGCAGCTTTTTCCGACAGGGGCCCCCAGAGACCCAGTACTTC.

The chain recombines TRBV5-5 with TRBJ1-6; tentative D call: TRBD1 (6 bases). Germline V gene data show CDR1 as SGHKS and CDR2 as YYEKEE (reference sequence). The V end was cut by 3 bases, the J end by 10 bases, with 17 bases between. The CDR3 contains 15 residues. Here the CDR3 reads CASSWTRDDRSPLHF. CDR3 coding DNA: TGTGCCAGCAGCTGGACCCGGGACGACAGGTCACCCCTCCACTTT.

The CDR3 spells CASSLRTVNTEAFF. In DNA form, the CDR3 reads TGTGCCAGCAGCTTACGGACAGTGAACACTGAAGCTTTCTTT. The chain employs TRBV5-5 and TRBJ1-1; tentatively, D is TRBD1 (6 bases). The CDR3 is made up of 14 amino acids. Trimming removed 2 bases at V and 0 bases at J, with 8 bases between. The germline gives CDR1 SGHKS, CDR2 YYEKEE (reference sequence).

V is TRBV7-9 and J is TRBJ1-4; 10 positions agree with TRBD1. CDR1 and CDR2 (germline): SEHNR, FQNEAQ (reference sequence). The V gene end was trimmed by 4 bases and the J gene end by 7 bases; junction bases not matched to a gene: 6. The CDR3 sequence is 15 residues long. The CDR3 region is CASSSGDRGPEKLFF. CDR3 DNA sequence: TGTGCCAGCAGCTCCGGGGACAGGGGACCTGAAAAACTGTTTTTT. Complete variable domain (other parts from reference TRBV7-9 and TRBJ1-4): DTGVSQNPRHKITKRGQNVTFRCDPISEHNRLYWYRQTLGQGPEFLTYFQNEAQLEKSRLLSDRFSAERPKGSFSTLEIQRTEQGDSAMYLCASSSGDRGPEKLFFGSGTQLSVL.

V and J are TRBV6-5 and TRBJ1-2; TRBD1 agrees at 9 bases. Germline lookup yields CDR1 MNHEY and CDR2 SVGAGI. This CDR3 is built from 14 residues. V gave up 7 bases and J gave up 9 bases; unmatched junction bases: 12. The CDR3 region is CASIPEGTGRRYTF. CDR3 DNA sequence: TGTGCCAGCATACCCGAGGGGACAGGGAGACGCTACACCTTC.

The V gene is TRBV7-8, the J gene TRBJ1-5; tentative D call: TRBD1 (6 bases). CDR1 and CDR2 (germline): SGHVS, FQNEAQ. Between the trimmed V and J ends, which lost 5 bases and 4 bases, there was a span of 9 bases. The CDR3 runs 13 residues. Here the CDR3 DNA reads TGTGCCAGCAGCCCCGACAGGAATCAGCCCCAGCATTTT. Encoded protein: CASSPDRNQPQHF.